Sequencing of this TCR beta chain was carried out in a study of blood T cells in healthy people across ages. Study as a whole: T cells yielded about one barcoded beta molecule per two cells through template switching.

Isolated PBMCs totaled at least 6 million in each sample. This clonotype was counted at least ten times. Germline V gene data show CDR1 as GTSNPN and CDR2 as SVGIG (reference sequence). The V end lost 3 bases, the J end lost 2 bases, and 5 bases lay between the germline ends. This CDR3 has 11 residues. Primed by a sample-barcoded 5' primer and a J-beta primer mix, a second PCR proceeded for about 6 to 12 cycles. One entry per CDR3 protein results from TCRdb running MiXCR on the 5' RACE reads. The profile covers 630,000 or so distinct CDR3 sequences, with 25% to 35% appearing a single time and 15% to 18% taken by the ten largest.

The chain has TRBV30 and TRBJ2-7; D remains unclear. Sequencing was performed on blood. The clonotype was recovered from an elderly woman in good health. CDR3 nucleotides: TGTGCCTGGAGGATGACCTACGAGCAGTACTTC. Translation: CAWRMTYEQYF.